What follows is one T cell receptor (beta chain) and its context. CDR1 is PRHDT and CDR2 is FYEKMQ in the germline V gene (reference sequence). CDR3 size: 15 residues. V was pared by 4 bases and J by 2 bases, with 14 bases between. TCRdb's copy holds only in-frame clones and misses some; the assay was immunoSEQ multiplex PCR. The table lists 150,000 to 200,000 clones, around 90% of them singletons. The source of the sample is a study of blood T cell repertoires in COVID-19. Study-wide context: PBMCs, B-cell-depleted T cells, or T cells provided the cDNA or gDNA that made up the material.

Self-reported history from a screening survey and questionnaire set each donor's cohort. The clonotype originates from a woman aged 30 to 39 who had recovered from COVID-19. The chain couples TRBV13 to TRBJ1-2; D is possibly TRBD1 (5 bases). The sample was PBMCs or T cells enriched from blood (not recorded which). CDR3 residues: CASSSGRGGNYGYTF. For the CDR3, the DNA is TGTGCCAGCAGCTCCGGTCGGGGGGGGAACTATGGCTACACCTTC.